This T cell receptor (beta chain) was recovered during a study of blood T cell repertoires in COVID-19. Study-level information: Acute and convalescent COVID-19 specimens originated in the United States, Italy and Spain. Sources were T cells, B-cell-depleted T cells, or PBMCs; the material itself was cDNA or gDNA.

Original data processing: Nucleated cell counts were estimated from reference gene primer amplification. Generated by immunoSEQ multiplex PCR, the TCRdb table keeps only in-frame clones and is missing some. The V and J calls and clone size come from that table; D and trimming were worked out from the DNA. The sample holds about 59,000 clones, roughly 85% seen once. The source of this sequence is a human donor in a cohort sampled during active COVID-19. The specimen sequenced was peripheral blood.

CDR3 sequence reads: CASSLRTGGNTIYF. The CDR3 region has the DNA TGTGCCAGCAGCCTACGGACAGGGGGAAACACCATATATTTT. V is TRBV3-1 (or the pseudogene TRBV3-2) and J is TRBJ1-3; 8 nucleotides align to TRBD1. In germline, CDR1 is LGHDT, CDR2 YNNKEL (reference sequence). V lost 4 bases and J lost 4; bases outside the gene matches: 3. The CDR3 is made up of 14 amino acids.